The next 14 T cell receptor beta chains were all read from a single sample in a study of shared clonotypes between healthy human individuals. Measured with immunoSEQ multiplex PCR; TCRdb has only the in-frame clones, and not every one. This table holds 2,500,000 or so clones, roughly 92% found once. Material for sequencing was naive CD4+ T cells sorted from blood. Subset: CD45RA+ positively selected. These receptors all stem from a man younger than 35 in good health.

The chain is built from TRBV25-1 and TRBJ1-2; D is unclear. V was cut by 1 base and J by 3 bases, with 6 bases left in between. The CDR3 consists of 13 residues. CDR1 and CDR2 from the germline V gene are MGHDK and SYGVNS. The CDR3 protein is CASSESGYYGYTF. CDR3 coding DNA: TGTGCCAGCAGTGAATCTGGGTACTATGGCTACACCTTC.

This rearrangement joins TRBV7-8 to TRBJ2-7; 9 bases line up with TRBD2. Germline V gene sequence: CDR1 SGHVS, CDR2 FQNEAQ. V shed 5 bases and J 2 bases; nucleotides not matched to a gene: 7. CDR3 length: 15 residues. The CDR3 DNA sequence: TGTGCCAGCAGCCCTACTAGCGGGCTTACCTACGAGCAGTACTTC. Translation gives CASSPTSGLTYEQYF.

The rearrangement joins TRBV27 to TRBJ2-7; D not resolved. V lost 6 bases and J lost 3, with 15 bases in between. This CDR3 spans 14 amino acids. CDR1 and CDR2 (germline): MNHEY, SMNVEV (reference sequence). CDR3 in amino acids: CASRPLPEIYEQYF. As DNA, the CDR3 is TGTGCCAGCAGACCCCTTCCGGAGATCTACGAGCAGTACTTC.

The chain has TRBV7-2 and TRBJ2-1; TRBD2 matches at 8 bases. Germline trimming cut 5 bases from V and 5 bases from J; bases unmatched to any gene: 11. This CDR3 is built from 16 residues. Germline CDR1 reads SGHTA; CDR2 reads FQGNSA. The CDR3 spells CASSAVILAAHNEQFF. CDR3 coding DNA: TGTGCCAGCAGCGCTGTTATACTAGCGGCACACAATGAGCAGTTCTTC. The complete variable domain, with remaining parts taken from reference TRBV7-2 and TRBJ2-1, reads GAGVSQSPSNKVTEKGKDVELRCDPISGHTALYWYRQSLGQGLEFLIYFQGNSAPDKSGLPSDRFSAERTGGSVSTLTIQRTQQEDSAVYLCASSAVILAAHNEQFFGPGTRLTVL.

The chain has TRBV27 and TRBJ2-5; 10 bases agree with TRBD2. Looked up from germline, CDR1 is MNHEY and CDR2 is SMNVEV (reference sequence). The CDR3 extends over 13 amino acids. CDR3 sequence reads: CGTRTSGQETQYF. The CDR3 region has the DNA TGTGGCACTAGGACTAGCGGACAAGAGACCCAGTACTTC.

This chain connects TRBV2 to TRBJ2-5, with D maybe TRBD1 (6 bases). Looked up from germline, CDR1 is SNHLY and CDR2 is FYNNEI. V was shortened by 6 bases and J by 1 base, with 12 bases between the two germline ends. This CDR3 is built from 14 residues. CDR3: CASSANRVQETQYF. CDR3 nucleotides: TGTGCCAGCAGCGCAAACAGGGTCCAAGAGACCCAGTACTTC.

The rearrangement joins TRBV11-2 to TRBJ1-5, with D perhaps matching TRBD1 (6 bases). Trimming removed 5 bases at V and 2 bases at J, with 16 bases between. CDR1 is SGHAT, CDR2 FQNNGV, per germline. CDR3 length: 16 amino acids. The CDR3 DNA reads as TGTGCCAGCAGCCGCCTCGGGGGCCGAGGCAATCAGCCCCAGCATTTT. Its protein is CASSRLGGRGNQPQHF.

The rearrangement links TRBV15 to TRBJ1-4; possibly TRBD1 for D (6 bases). This CDR3 has 17 amino acids. The germline V gene encodes CDR1 LNHNV and CDR2 YYDKDF (reference sequence). Trimming took 3 bases from V and 3 from J, leaving 17 bases between them. The CDR3 loop is CATSRKLQGWANEKLFF. DNA of the CDR3: TGTGCCACCAGCAGGAAGTTACAGGGTTGGGCTAATGAAAAACTGTTTTTT.

In this sample, this clone turned up once. The chain links TRBV7-2 to TRBJ2-2; D gene ambiguous. The CDR3 length is 16 residues. Per the germline V gene, CDR1 is SGHTA and CDR2 is FQGNSA. Trimming removed 3 bases at V and 4 bases at J, with 15 bases between. This CDR3 is CASSFLLGRGTGELFF. The CDR3 region has the DNA TGTGCCAGCAGCTTTCTTCTTGGCAGAGGCACCGGGGAGCTGTTTTTT.

The gene calls are TRBV2 and TRBJ1-1; D unresolved. CDR3 length equals 14 residues. V was pared by 7 bases and J by 6 bases, with 18 bases between. In germline, CDR1 is SNHLY, CDR2 FYNNEI. CDR3 region: CASKLGAELAEAFF. The CDR3, as DNA: TGTGCCAGCAAATTGGGCGCCGAACTCGCTGAAGCTTTCTTT.

The V and J genes are TRBV5-8 and TRBJ1-4, with 10 bases that match TRBD1. The junction had 1 base not matched to a gene; V was cut back by 0 bases and J by 8 bases. CDR1 SGHTS and CDR2 YDEGEE come from the germline V gene. CDR3 length: 14 amino acids. CDR3 in DNA: TGTGCCAGCAGCTTGGGGGACAGGGGCGAAAAACTGTTTTTT. Translation gives CASSLGDRGEKLFF.

The CDR3 reads CASSLKRAEAFF. CDR3 DNA: TGTGCCAGCAGTCTAAAGCGGGCTGAAGCTTTCTTT. The V and J genes are TRBV5-6 and TRBJ1-1; the D is unclear. This CDR3 spans 12 amino acids. V was cut by 5 bases and J by 6 bases, with 11 bases left in between. CDR1 and CDR2 from the germline V gene are SGHDT and YYEEEE.

V gene TRBV5-1 combines with J gene TRBJ1-4, with a weak D call TRBD1 (5 bases). V was shortened by 5 bases and J by 5 bases, with 16 bases between the two germline ends. The CDR3 covers 15 residues. CDR1 is SGHRS and CDR2 is YFSETQ in the germline V gene. The CDR3 bases are TGCGCCAGCAGACCTGGGGGACTGCTAAATGAAAAACTGTTTTTT. The encoded protein is CASRPGGLLNEKLFF.

This CDR3 reads CASSKVLGINQPQHF. The CDR3, as DNA: TGTGCCAGCAGCAAAGTTTTGGGTATCAATCAGCCCCAGCATTTT. The chain employs TRBV21-1 and TRBJ1-5. TRBV21-1 is listed as a pseudogene. The CDR3 is 15 amino acids.